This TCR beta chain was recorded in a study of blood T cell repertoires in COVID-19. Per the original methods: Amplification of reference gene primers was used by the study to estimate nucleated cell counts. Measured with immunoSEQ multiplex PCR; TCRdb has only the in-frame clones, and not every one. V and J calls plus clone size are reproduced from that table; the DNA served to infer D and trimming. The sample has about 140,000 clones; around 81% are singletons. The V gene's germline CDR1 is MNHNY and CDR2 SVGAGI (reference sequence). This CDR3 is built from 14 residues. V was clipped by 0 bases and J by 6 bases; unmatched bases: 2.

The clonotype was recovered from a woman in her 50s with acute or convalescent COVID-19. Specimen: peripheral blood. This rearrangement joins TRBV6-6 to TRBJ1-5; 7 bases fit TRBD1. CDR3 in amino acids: CASSYSQGGQPQHF. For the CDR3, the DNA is TGTGCCAGCAGTTACTCGCAGGGGGGTCAGCCCCAGCATTTT.